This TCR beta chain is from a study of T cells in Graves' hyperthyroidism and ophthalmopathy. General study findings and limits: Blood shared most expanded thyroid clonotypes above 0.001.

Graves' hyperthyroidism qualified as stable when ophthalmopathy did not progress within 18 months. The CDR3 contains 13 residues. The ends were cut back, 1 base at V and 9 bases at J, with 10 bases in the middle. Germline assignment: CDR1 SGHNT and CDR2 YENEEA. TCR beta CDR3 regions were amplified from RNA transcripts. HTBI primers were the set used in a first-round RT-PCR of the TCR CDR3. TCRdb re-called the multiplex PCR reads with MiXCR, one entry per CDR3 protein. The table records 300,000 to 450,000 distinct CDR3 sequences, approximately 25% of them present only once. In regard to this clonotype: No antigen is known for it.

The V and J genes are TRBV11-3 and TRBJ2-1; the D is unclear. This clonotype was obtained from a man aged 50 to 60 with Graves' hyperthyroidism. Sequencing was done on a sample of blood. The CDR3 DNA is TGTGCCAGCAGCTTAGCTGACGTGGGTGAGCAGTTCTTC. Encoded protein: CASSLADVGEQFF.